This T cell receptor (beta chain) was identified during a study of cytomegalovirus exposure and HLA in healthy donors. A word on this clone: The antigen is unknown.

PCR used 60 Vbeta primers and 13 Jbeta primers. This table comes from immunoSEQ multiplex PCR, and its TCRdb copy is limited to in-frame clones, with some not included. The sample yields 200,000 to 250,000 clones, 80% to 85% seen once. Study findings and constraints: An analysis that was carried out later associated 16,951 TCR beta sequences with HLA alleles at 0.05 false discovery rate. In a later analysis, a genetic analysis reported fewer productive-TCR N-insertions in an Asian-associated ancestry cluster than the cohort average.

V lost 0 bases to trimming and J lost 4 bases; unmatched junction nucleotides: 3. The CDR3 runs 16 residues. CDR1 SGHRS and CDR2 YFSETQ come from the germline V gene. The TCR was taken from a woman aged 55-69 years in good health and CMV-seropositive. The specimen sequenced was PBMCs. The chain employs TRBV5-1 and TRBJ2-1, with 11 positions matching TRBD2. DNA for the CDR3: TGCGCCAGCAGCTTGGGTCTAGCGGGAGGATACAATGAGCAGTTCTTC. Its protein product is CASSLGLAGGYNEQFF. Using reference TRBV5-1 and TRBJ2-1 for the parts outside the CDR3, the full variable domain is KAGVTQTPRYLIKTRGQQVTLSCSPISGHRSVSWYQQTPGQGLQFLFEYFSETQRNKGNFPGRFSGRQFSNSRSEMNVSTLELGDSALYLCASSLGLAGGYNEQFFGPGTRLTVL.